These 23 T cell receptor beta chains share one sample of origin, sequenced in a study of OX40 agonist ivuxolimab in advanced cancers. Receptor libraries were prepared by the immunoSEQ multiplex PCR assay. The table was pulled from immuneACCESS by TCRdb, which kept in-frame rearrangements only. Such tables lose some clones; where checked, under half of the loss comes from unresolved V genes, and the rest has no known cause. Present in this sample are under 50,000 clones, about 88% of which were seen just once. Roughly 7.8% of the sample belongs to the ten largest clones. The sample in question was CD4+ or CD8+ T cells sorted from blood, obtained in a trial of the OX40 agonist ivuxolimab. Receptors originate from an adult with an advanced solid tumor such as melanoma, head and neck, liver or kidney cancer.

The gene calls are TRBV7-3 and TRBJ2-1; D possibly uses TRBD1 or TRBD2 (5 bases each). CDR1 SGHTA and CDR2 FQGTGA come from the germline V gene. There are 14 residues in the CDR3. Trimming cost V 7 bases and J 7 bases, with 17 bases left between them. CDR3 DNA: TGTGCCAGCACCCCTACCGGGGCTCAGAATGAGCAGTTCTTC. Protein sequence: CASTPTGAQNEQFF.

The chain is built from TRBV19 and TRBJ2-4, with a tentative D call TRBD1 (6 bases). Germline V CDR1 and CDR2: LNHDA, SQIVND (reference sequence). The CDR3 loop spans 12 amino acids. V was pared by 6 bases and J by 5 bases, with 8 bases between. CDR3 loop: CASSHRENIQYF. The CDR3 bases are TGTGCCAGTAGCCACAGGGAAAACATTCAGTACTTC. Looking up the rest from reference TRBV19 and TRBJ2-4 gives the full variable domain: DGGITQSPKYLFRKEGQNVTLSCEQNLNHDAMYWYRQDPGQGLRLIYYSQIVNDFQKGDIAEGYSVSREKKESFPLTVTSAQKNPTAFYLCASSHRENIQYFGAGTRLSVL.

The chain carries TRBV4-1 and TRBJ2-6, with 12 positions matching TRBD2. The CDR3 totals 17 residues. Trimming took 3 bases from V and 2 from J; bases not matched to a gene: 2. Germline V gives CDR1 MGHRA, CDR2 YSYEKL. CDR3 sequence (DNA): TGCGCCAGCAGCCACCTAGCGGGAGGGCCTGGGGCCAACGTCCTGACTTTC. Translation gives CASSHLAGGPGANVLTF.

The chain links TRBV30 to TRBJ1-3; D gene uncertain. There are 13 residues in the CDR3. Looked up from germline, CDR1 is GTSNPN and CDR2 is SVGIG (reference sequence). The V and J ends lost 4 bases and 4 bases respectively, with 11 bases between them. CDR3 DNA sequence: TGTGCCTGGACCAGGAGAGAAGGAAACACCATATATTTT. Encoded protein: CAWTRREGNTIYF.

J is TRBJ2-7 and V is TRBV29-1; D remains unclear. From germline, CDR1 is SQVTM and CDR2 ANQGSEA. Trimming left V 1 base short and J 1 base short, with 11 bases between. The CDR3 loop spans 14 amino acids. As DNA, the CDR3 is TGCAGCGTTGAAGTGCCCAATGGGTCCTACGAGCAGTACTTC. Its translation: CSVEVPNGSYEQYF.

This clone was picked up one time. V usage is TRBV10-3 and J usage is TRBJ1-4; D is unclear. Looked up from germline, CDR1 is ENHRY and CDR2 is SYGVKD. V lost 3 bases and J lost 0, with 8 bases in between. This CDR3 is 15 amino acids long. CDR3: CAISDRGATNEKLFF. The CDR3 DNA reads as TGTGCCATCAGTGACAGAGGAGCAACTAATGAAAAACTGTTTTTT.

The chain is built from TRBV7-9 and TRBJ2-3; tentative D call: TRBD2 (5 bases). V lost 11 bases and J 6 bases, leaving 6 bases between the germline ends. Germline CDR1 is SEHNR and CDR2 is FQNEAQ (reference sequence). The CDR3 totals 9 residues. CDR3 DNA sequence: TGTGCCCCGGGGGATACGCAGTATTTT. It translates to CAPGDTQYF.

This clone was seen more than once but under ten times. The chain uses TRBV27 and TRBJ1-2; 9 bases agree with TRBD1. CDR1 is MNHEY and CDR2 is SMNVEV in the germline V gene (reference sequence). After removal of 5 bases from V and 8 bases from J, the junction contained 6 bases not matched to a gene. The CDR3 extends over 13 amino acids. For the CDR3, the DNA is TGTGCCAGCAGTGCGACAGGGGGTAGGGGCTACACCTTC. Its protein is CASSATGGRGYTF.

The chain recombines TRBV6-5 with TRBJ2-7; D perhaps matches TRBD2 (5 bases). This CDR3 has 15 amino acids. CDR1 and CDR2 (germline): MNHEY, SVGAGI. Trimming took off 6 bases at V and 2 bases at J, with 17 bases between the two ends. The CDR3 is CASSRTPGLTYEQYF. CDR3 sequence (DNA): TGTGCCAGCAGCCGTACACCGGGATTGACCTACGAGCAGTACTTC.

For the CDR3, the DNA is TGCGCCAGCAGCTTTGGTCCAGGGCAAGAGACCCAGTACTTC. Protein: CASSFGPGQETQYF. V usage is TRBV5-1 and J usage is TRBJ2-5; perhaps TRBD1 as D (5 bases). The CDR3 contains 14 residues. Germline V gene sequence: CDR1 SGHRS, CDR2 YFSETQ. Trimming cost V 2 bases and J 2 bases, with 10 bases left between them.

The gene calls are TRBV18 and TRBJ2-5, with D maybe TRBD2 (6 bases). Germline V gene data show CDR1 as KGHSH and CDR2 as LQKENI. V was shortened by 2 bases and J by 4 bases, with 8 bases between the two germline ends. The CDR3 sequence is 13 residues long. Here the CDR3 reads CASSPLGGETQYF. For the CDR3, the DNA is TGTGCCAGCTCACCATTGGGGGGAGAGACCCAGTACTTC. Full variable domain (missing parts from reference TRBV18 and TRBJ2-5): NAGVMQNPRHLVRRRGQEARLRCSPMKGHSHVYWYRQLPEEGLKFMVYLQKENIIDESGMPKERFSAEFPKEGPSILRIQQVVRGDSAAYFCASSPLGGETQYFGPGTRLLVL.

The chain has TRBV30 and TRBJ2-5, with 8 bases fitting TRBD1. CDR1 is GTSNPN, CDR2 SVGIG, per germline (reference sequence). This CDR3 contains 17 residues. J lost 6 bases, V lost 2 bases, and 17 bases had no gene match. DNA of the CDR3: TGTGCCTGGAGTTCGAGCCTGACGACAGGGGAGTGGAAGACCCAGTACTTC. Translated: CAWSSSLTTGEWKTQYF.

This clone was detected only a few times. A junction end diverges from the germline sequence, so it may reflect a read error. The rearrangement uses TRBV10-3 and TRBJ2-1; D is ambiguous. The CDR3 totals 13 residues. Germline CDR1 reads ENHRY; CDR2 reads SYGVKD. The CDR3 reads CAITTGEAPTKIF. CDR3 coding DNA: TGTGCCATCACCACTGGTGAGGCTCCGACAAAAATCTTC.

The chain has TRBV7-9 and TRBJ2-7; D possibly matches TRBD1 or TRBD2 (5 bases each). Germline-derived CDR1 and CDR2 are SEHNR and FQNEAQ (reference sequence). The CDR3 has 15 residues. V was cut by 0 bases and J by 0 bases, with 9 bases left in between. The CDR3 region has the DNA TGTGCCAGCAGCTTAGCCGGGACGGTCTCCTACGAGCAGTACTTC. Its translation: CASSLAGTVSYEQYF.

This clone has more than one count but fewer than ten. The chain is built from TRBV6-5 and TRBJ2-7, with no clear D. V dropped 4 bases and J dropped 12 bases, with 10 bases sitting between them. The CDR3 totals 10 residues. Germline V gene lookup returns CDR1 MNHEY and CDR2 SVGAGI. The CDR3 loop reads CASSFFSLYF. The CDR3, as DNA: TGTGCCAGCAGTTTCTTTTCTCTGTACTTC.

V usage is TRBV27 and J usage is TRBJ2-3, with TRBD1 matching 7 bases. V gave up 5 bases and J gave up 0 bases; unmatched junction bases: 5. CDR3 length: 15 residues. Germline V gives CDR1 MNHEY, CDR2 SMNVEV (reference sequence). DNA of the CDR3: TGTGCCAGCAGTCTATGGGACAGTAGCACAGATACGCAGTATTTT. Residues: CASSLWDSSTDTQYF.

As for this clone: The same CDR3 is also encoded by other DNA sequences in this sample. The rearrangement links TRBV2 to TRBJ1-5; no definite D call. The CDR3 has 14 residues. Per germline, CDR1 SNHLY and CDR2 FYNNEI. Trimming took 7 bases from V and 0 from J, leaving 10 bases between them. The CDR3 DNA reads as TGTGCCAGCACCCCGACAAATAGCAATCAGCCCCAGCATTTT. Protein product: CASTPTNSNQPQHF.

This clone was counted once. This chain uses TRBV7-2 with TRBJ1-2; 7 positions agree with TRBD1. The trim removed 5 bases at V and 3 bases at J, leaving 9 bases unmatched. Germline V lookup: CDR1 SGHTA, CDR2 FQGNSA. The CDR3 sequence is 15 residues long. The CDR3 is CASSVTGTAYYGYTF. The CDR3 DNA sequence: TGTGCCAGCAGCGTAACCGGGACAGCCTACTATGGCTACACCTTC.

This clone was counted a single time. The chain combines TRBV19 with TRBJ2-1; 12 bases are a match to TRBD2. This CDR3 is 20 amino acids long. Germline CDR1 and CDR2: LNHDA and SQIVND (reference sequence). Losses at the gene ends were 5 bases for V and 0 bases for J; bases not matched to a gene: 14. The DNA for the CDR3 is TGTGCCAGTAGTGTTTTCGGGGGACTAGCGGGCCTGAGCTCCTACAATGAGCAGTTCTTC. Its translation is CASSVFGGLAGLSSYNEQFF.

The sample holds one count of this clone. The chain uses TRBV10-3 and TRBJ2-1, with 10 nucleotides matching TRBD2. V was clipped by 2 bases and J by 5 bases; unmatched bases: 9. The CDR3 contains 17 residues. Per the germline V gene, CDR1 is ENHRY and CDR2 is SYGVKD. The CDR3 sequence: CAISEAPRLAGHNEQFF. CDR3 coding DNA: TGTGCCATCAGTGAGGCCCCCCGACTAGCGGGCCACAATGAGCAGTTCTTC.

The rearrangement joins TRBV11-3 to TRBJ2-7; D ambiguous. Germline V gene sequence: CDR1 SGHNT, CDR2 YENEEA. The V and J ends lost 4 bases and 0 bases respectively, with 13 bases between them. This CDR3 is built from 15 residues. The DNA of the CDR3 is TGTGCCAGCAGCTCCCTTCAGGCTCCCTCCTACGAGCAGTACTTC. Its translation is CASSSLQAPSYEQYF. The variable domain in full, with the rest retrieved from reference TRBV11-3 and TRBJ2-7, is EAGVVQSPRYKIIEKKQPVAFWCNPISGHNTLYWYLQNLGQGPELLIRYENEEAVDDSQLPKDRFSAERLKGVDSTLKIQPAELGDSAVYLCASSSLQAPSYEQYFGPGTRLTVT.

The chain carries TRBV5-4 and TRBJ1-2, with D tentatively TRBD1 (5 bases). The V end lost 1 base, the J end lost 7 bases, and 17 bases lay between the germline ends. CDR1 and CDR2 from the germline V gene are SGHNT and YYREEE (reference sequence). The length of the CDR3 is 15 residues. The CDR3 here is CASSLSQGLGFGYTF. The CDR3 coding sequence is TGTGCCAGCAGCTTGAGCCAGGGCCTAGGTTTTGGCTACACCTTC. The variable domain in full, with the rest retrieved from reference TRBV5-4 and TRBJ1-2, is ETGVTQSPTHLIKTRGQQVTLRCSSQSGHNTVSWYQQALGQGPQFIFQYYREEENGRGNFPPRFSGLQFPNYSSELNVNALELDDSALYLCASSLSQGLGFGYTFGSGTRLTVV.

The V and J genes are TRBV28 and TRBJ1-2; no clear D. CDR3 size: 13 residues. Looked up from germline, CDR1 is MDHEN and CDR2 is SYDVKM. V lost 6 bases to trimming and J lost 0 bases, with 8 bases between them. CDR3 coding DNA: TGTGCCAGCAGCTCCGGGACTAACTATGGCTACACCTTC. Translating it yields CASSSGTNYGYTF.